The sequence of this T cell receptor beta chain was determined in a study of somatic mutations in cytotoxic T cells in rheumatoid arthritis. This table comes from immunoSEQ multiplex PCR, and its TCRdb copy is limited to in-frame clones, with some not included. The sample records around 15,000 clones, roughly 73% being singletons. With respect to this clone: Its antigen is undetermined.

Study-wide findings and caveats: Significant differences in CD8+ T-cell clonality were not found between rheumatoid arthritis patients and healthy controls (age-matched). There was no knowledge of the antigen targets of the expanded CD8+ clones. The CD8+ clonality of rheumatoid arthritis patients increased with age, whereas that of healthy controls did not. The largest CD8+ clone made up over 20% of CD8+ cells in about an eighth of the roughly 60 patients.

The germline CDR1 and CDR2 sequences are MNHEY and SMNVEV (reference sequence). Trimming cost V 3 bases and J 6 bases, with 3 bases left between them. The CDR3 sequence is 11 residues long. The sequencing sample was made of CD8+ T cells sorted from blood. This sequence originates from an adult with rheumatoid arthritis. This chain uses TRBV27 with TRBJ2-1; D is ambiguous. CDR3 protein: CASSFGNEQFF. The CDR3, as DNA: TGTGCCAGCAGTTTCGGCAATGAGCAGTTCTTC.